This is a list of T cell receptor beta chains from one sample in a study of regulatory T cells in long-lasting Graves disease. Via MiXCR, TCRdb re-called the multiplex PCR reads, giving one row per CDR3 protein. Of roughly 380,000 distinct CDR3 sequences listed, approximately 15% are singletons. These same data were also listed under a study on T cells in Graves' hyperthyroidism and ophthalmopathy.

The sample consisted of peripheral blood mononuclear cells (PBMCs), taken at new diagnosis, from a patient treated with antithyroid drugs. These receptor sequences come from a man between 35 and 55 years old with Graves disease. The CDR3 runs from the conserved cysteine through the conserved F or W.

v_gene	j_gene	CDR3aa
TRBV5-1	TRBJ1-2	CASSLRTGSYGYTF
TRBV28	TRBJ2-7	CASSAGTTGGEQYF
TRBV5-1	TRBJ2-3	CASSLRDRDVWSTDTQYF
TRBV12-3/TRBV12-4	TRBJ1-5	CASSADSLSNQPQHF
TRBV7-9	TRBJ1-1	CASSLGGGGNTEAFF
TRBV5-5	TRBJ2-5	CASSLVVAGGTETQYF
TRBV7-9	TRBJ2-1	CASSLGLGAYNEQFF
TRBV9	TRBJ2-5	CASSLWDLIKETQYF
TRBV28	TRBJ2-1	CATSQGAGANEQFF
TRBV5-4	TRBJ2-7	CASSLLASEQYF
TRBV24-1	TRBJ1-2	CATSDIGRNYGYTF
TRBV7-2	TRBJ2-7	CASSPRSAVGSEQYF
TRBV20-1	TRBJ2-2	CSATSTGELFF
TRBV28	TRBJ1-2	CASSPPDIHLYGYTF
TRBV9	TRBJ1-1	CASSLGQGATEAFF
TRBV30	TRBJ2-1	CAWKWDGPYNEQFF
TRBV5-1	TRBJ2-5	CASQGTGVIQETQYF
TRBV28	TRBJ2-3	CASSPRLANLFTDTQYF
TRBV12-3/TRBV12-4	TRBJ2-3	CTSSLRDTQYF
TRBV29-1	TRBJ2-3	CSVESRTATDTQYF
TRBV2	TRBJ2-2	CASIRGANTGELFF
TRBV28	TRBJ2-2	CASSGGANTGELFF
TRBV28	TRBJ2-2	CASSLVRASGETGELFF
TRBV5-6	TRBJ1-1	CASSRTMNTEAFF
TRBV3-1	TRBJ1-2	CASSQDRRGTTF
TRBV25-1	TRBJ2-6	CASSTTGGANVLTF
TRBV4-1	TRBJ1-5	CASSQVRGLNQPQHF
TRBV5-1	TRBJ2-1	CASSLGASGANEQFF
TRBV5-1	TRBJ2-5	CASSDPSGGETQYF
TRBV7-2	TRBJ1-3	CASSSRGQGRNTIYF
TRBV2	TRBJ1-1	CASSEAQVVNTEAFF
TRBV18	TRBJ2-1	CASSTRTGSFSYNEQFF
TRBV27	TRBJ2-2	CASSTRLAGGTGELFF
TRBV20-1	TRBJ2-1	CSAAGQPINEQFF
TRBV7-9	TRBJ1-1	CASSLRQSGTEAFF
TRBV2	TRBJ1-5	CASSEGTGKGLQPQHF
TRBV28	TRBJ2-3	CASSSLGGEIDTQYF
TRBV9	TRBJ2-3	CASSAARGFGTQYF
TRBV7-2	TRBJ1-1	CASSPEPATEAFF
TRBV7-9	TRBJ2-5	CAAAVKETQYF
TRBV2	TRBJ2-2	CASSVQGANTGELFF
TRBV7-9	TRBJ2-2	CASPDGWESNTGELFF